The 23 T cell receptor beta chains presented below share a single source sample, sequenced in a study of shared clonotypes between healthy human individuals. Sequenced by immunoSEQ multiplex PCR; TCRdb stores in-frame clones only, minus some. The sample contains over 950,000 clones, approximately 77% of which appear only once. Material for sequencing was memory CD4+ T cells from PBMCs. Subset: CD45RA-negative fraction. These receptors were collected from a man between 18 and 29 years old in good health. Some clones in this sample may be carry-over from other donors' samples.

To note about this clone: A read error is possible here, since a much larger clone lies one base away. Other nucleotide sequences from this sample produce the same CDR3. V usage is TRBV28 and J usage is TRBJ2-3, with D hard to call. This CDR3 spans 12 amino acids. With 6 bases removed from V and 2 bases from J, the gap between germline ends came to 6 bases. Germline-derived CDR1 and CDR2 are MDHEN and SYDVKM. DNA for the CDR3: TGTGCCAGCAGCCCCAACACAGATACGCAGTATTTT. Amino acids: CASSPNTDTQYF.

The V and J genes are TRBV5-4 and TRBJ2-1, with D perhaps TRBD2 (6 bases). V was shortened by 4 bases and J by 11 bases, with 13 bases between the two germline ends. The germline gives CDR1 SGHNT, CDR2 YYREEE (reference sequence). This CDR3 region has 12 residues. The DNA for the CDR3 is TGTGCCAGCAGCGACTCACTAGCAAAGCAGTTCTTC. This codes for CASSDSLAKQFF.

This CDR3 reads CAISGTGGNTGELFF. The CDR3 DNA follows: TGTGCCATCAGTGGGACAGGGGGGAACACCGGGGAGCTGTTTTTT. The rearrangement uses TRBV10-3 and TRBJ2-2; 10 nucleotides line up with TRBD1. V was clipped by 4 bases and J by 1 base; unmatched bases: 0. Germline CDR1 is ENHRY and CDR2 is SYGVKD. The CDR3 has 15 residues.

The rearrangement uses TRBV27 and TRBJ2-3, with D possibly being TRBD2 (5 bases). The CDR3 is made up of 15 amino acids. CDR1 is MNHEY and CDR2 is SMNVEV in the germline V gene (reference sequence). V was trimmed by 3 bases and J by 4 bases, leaving 14 bases between them. In DNA, the CDR3 is TGTGCCAGCAGTTTGAACCGGGAAACCCCAGATACGCAGTATTTT. It codes for CASSLNRETPDTQYF.

CDR3 in amino acids: CATSREAGALGEQYF. The CDR3 DNA reads TGTGCCACCAGCAGAGAGGCGGGAGCCCTGGGGGAGCAGTACTTC. The J gene is TRBJ2-7, the V gene TRBV15; the match to TRBD2 covers 7 bases. Trimming at V came to 0 bases and at J to 7 bases, leaving 9 bases not matched to a gene. Germline values: CDR1 LNHNV, CDR2 YYDKDF (reference sequence). The CDR3 sequence is 15 residues long.

The chain couples TRBV7-3 to TRBJ1-2; TRBD1 might be the D (5 bases). In germline, CDR1 is SGHTA, CDR2 FQGTGA. The CDR3 is 13 residues long. V lost 5 bases, J lost 2 bases, and 9 bases lay in between. CDR3 residues: CASSLWGNYGYTF. CDR3 bases: TGTGCCAGCAGCCTCTGGGGGAACTATGGCTACACCTTC.

The chain links TRBV6-5 to TRBJ2-3, with D possibly matching TRBD1 (5 bases). In germline, CDR1 is MNHEY, CDR2 SVGAGI. V was cut by 11 bases and J by 5 bases, with 17 bases left in between. This CDR3 region has 13 residues. CDR3 DNA: TGTGCCGGACCCCTGCATCAGGGAGATACGCAGTATTTT. As protein: CAGPLHQGDTQYF.

The chain uses TRBV29-1 and TRBJ1-1, with unresolved D. This CDR3 is built from 12 residues. Germline CDR1 reads SQVTM; CDR2 reads ANQGSEA. V lost 4 bases and J 7 bases, leaving 13 bases between the germline ends. CDR3 in amino acids: CSVARPSDEAFF. DNA for the CDR3: TGCAGCGTTGCGAGACCTTCGGATGAAGCTTTCTTT.

This clone was detected ten times or more. The chain employs TRBV7-2 and TRBJ2-3; possible D gene TRBD2, 5 bases. There are 14 residues in the CDR3. CDR1 is SGHTA and CDR2 is FQGNSA in the germline V gene. Trimming left V 4 bases short and J 6 bases short, with 14 bases between. CDR3 amino acids: CASSSPGSGDTQYF. CDR3 DNA sequence: TGTGCCAGCAGCTCCCCGGGGTCTGGGGATACGCAGTATTTT.

This clone was recorded a few times. The chain employs TRBV29-1 and TRBJ1-2, with 8 bases that match TRBD1. Germline V lookup: CDR1 SQVTM, CDR2 ANQGSEA. V lost 7 bases, J lost 5 bases, and 12 bases stayed unmatched. The CDR3 runs to 14 residues. DNA for the CDR3: TGCAGCGACGAAGGTGGGACAGGAGGGTATGGCTACACCTTC. This translates into CSDEGGTGGYGYTF.

This chain joins TRBV5-4 and TRBJ2-1, with D unclear. The V gene lost 3 bases and the J gene lost 6 bases, with 7 bases spanning the gap. This CDR3 region has 12 residues. Germline V gives CDR1 SGHNT, CDR2 YYREEE (reference sequence). This CDR3 is CASSSLGNEQFF. The CDR3 nucleotides are TGTGCCAGCAGCTCTCTGGGCAATGAGCAGTTCTTC.

J is TRBJ2-3 and V is TRBV7-2; 12 nucleotides match TRBD2. This CDR3 comprises 16 residues. In germline, CDR1 is SGHTA, CDR2 FQGNSA. The J segment lost 1 base and the V segment lost 4 bases, leaving 3 bases of the junction unmatched. The CDR3 loop reads CASSSRTSGGTDTQYF. In DNA, the CDR3 is TGTGCCAGCAGCTCCAGGACTAGCGGGGGCACAGATACGCAGTATTTT.

The genes are TRBV4-1 and TRBJ2-1; no clear D. V gave up 2 bases and J gave up 8 bases, with 16 bases separating them. Germline V gives CDR1 MGHRA, CDR2 YSYEKL. CDR3 length: 15 amino acids. CDR3: CASSQRYPNLDEQFF. The CDR3 nucleotides are TGCGCCAGCAGCCAAAGATACCCTAATTTAGATGAGCAGTTCTTC.

This clone showed up just a few times. This chain connects TRBV10-3 to TRBJ1-1; TRBD1 matches at 11 bases. V was pared by 6 bases and J by 6 bases, with 6 bases of the junction left unmatched. CDR1 and CDR2 from the germline V gene are ENHRY and SYGVKD. This CDR3 has 14 amino acids. CDR3 amino acids: CAIRGQGEIAEAFF. The CDR3 nucleotides read TGTGCCATCAGGGGACAGGGGGAGATAGCTGAAGCTTTCTTT.

This sequence joins TRBV20-1 and TRBJ1-3; no definite D call. CDR1 is DFQATT, CDR2 SNEGSKA, per germline (reference sequence). The CDR3 sequence is 10 residues long. V gave up 0 bases and J gave up 12 bases, with 6 bases separating them. CDR3 residues: CSARDVGIYF. The DNA for the CDR3 is TGCAGTGCTAGAGACGTGGGCATATATTTT.

This clone appeared once. The rearrangement links TRBV28 to TRBJ2-4; 9 nucleotides match TRBD2. The V segment lost 6 bases and the J segment 2 bases; nucleotides outside the gene matches: 2. CDR1 and CDR2 (germline): MDHEN, SYDVKM. The CDR3 is 14 residues long. The CDR3 sequence is CASRASGTKNIQYF. Written as DNA, the CDR3 is TGTGCCAGCAGAGCTAGCGGGACCAAAAACATTCAGTACTTC.

V is TRBV28 and J is TRBJ2-5; possible D gene TRBD1, 7 bases. The CDR3 covers 14 residues. The V and J ends lost 3 bases and 4 bases respectively, with 12 bases between them. Germline-derived CDR1 and CDR2 are MDHEN and SYDVKM. CDR3 loop: CASSLNRGGETQYF. In DNA form, the CDR3 reads TGTGCCAGCAGTTTGAACAGGGGAGGAGAGACCCAGTACTTC.

The chain links TRBV5-1 to TRBJ2-1; unclear D gene. The germline V gene has CDR1 SGHRS and CDR2 YFSETQ. The CDR3 totals 14 residues. Trimming pared 4 bases from V and 6 bases from J, leaving 14 bases between. The CDR3 DNA reads as TGCGCCAGCAGCCGCGAGAACAGAGGCAATGAGCAGTTCTTC. Its translation: CASSRENRGNEQFF. The full variable domain, rest sourced from reference TRBV5-1 and TRBJ2-1, is KAGVTQTPRYLIKTRGQQVTLSCSPISGHRSVSWYQQTPGQGLQFLFEYFSETQRNKGNFPGRFSGRQFSNSRSEMNVSTLELGDSALYLCASSRENRGNEQFFGPGTRLTVL.

This clone is a singleton in its sample. The rearrangement uses TRBV14 and TRBJ2-1; 7 nucleotides match TRBD1. The CDR3 totals 18 residues. V lost 4 bases and J lost 0; bases outside the gene matches: 12. The germline V gene has CDR1 SGHDN and CDR2 FVKESK. The CDR3 DNA reads TGTGCCAGCAGCCCCACCTCCGGGACAGCAAGCTCCTACAATGAGCAGTTCTTC. Amino acids: CASSPTSGTASSYNEQFF. Full variable domain (missing parts from reference TRBV14 and TRBJ2-1): EAGVTQFPSHSVIEKGQTVTLRCDPISGHDNLYWYRRVMGKEIKFLLHFVKESKQDESGMPNNRFLAERTGGTYSTLKVQPAELEDSGVYFCASSPTSGTASSYNEQFFGPGTRLTVL.

This chain links TRBV19 with TRBJ1-4; 8 nucleotides agree with TRBD1. Germline CDR1 is LNHDA and CDR2 is SQIVND (reference sequence). The trim removed 4 bases at V and 6 bases at J, leaving 7 bases unmatched. The CDR3 length is 15 residues. The CDR3 nucleotides read TGTGCCAGTAGTACGTACAGGGGGGCGGATGAAAAACTGTTTTTT. It is translated as CASSTYRGADEKLFF.

The chain is built from TRBV13 and TRBJ2-2; 10 bases line up with TRBD1. The CDR3 is 16 residues long. V was clipped by 5 bases and J by 7 bases; unmatched bases: 10. Germline CDR1 and CDR2: PRHDT and FYEKMQ (reference sequence). CDR3 in amino acids: CASSSGTGARDGELFF. The CDR3 coding sequence is TGTGCCAGCAGCAGCGGGACAGGGGCCCGCGACGGGGAGCTGTTTTTT.

The chain links TRBV28 to TRBJ2-7; tentatively, D is TRBD1 or TRBD2 (5 bases each). Trimming stripped 7 bases from V and 6 bases from J, with 10 bases between. The CDR3 extends over 11 amino acids. Germline V gives CDR1 MDHEN, CDR2 SYDVKM. This chain's CDR3 is CASTEGREQYF. The CDR3 coding sequence is TGTGCCAGCACTGAGGGGCGCGAGCAGTACTTC.

The V and J genes are TRBV7-2 and TRBJ2-2; 8 bases match TRBD1. With V trimmed by 6 bases and J by 1 base, 4 bases remained unmatched. In germline, CDR1 is SGHTA, CDR2 FQGNSA. The CDR3 length is 15 residues. The CDR3 sequence is CASSPDRGNTGELFF. In DNA, the CDR3 is TGTGCCAGCAGTCCTGACAGGGGGAACACCGGGGAGCTGTTTTTT.